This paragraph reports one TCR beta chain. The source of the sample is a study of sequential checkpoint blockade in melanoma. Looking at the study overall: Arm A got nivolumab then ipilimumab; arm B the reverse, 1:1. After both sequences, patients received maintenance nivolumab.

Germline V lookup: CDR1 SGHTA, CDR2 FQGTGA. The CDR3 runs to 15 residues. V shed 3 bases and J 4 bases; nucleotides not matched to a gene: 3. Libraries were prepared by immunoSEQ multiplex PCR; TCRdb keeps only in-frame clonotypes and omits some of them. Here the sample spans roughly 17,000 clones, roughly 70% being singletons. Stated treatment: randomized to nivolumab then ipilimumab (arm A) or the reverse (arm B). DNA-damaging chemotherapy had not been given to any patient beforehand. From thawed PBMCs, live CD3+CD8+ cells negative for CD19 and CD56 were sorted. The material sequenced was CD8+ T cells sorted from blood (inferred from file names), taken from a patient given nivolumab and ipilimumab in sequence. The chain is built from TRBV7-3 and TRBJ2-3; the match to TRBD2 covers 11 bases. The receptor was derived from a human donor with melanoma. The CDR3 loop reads CASSFTSGGSDTQYF. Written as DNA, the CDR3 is TGTGCCAGCAGCTTTACTAGCGGGGGTTCAGATACGCAGTATTTT.